This TCR beta chain came from a study of blood T cell repertoires in COVID-19. Turning to the study itself: Samples taken during acute and convalescent COVID-19 were collected in the United States, Italy and Spain. Sources were T cells, B-cell-depleted T cells, or PBMCs; the material itself was cDNA or gDNA.

The V segment lost 6 bases and the J segment 3 bases; nucleotides outside the gene matches: 5. The CDR3 runs to 14 residues. CDR1 SNHLY and CDR2 FYNNEI come from the germline V gene. Under the authors' procedure: Estimates of nucleated cell counts were drawn from the amplification of reference gene primers. The method was immunoSEQ multiplex PCR; TCRdb's version includes in-frame clones alone and lacks a portion of them. The DNA gave D and trimming, while V, J and clone size come from that table. Of tens of thousands of clones listed, approximately 90% are singletons. The sequencing input was peripheral blood. This TCR was sampled from a woman aged 45-65 years with acute or convalescent COVID-19. This chain links TRBV2 with TRBJ1-3, with TRBD1 identical over 7 bases. The CDR3 is CASSAWDSGNTIYF. CDR3 bases: TGTGCCAGCAGCGCTTGGGACAGTGGAAACACCATATATTTT.